This is a list of T cell receptor beta chains from one sample in a study of blood T cell repertoires in COVID-19. Profiled with immunoSEQ multiplex PCR; TCRdb holds only in-frame clones, not every one. The repertoire consists of a few hundred thousand clones, with about nine tenths occurring once and the leading ten covering 3.7%. The material sequenced was peripheral blood. These receptors came from a woman aged 40 to 49 with acute or convalescent COVID-19. CDR3s include the opening cysteine and the closing phenylalanine or tryptophan. Each record gives: D gene, V gene, CDR3 length, J gene, clone size, CDR3 DNA, CDR3 protein. D genes are given only for firm matches. Clone size, where shown, is once, few, many, or a class for clones that have expanded.

>.|TRBV3-1/TRBV3-2|16|TRBJ1-1|.
TGTGCCAGCAGCCAGGAACTAGGAGGCGAGACCACTGAAGCTTTCTTT
CASSQELGGETTEAFF
>.|TRBV6-1|12|TRBJ1-2|.
TGTGCCAGCGGGGAGAGATACTATGGCTACACCTTC
CASGERYYGYTF
>TRBD1|TRBV6-5|14|TRBJ1-1|.
TGTGCCAGCAGCCAAGGGACAGGGAGGACTGAAGCTTTCTTT
CASSQGTGRTEAFF
>TRBD1|TRBV19|14|TRBJ1-2|once
TGTGCCAGTAGTTACCAGGGGGCTGGCTATGGCTACACCTTC
CASSYQGAGYGYTF
>.|TRBV20-1|16|TRBJ1-2|.
TGCAGTGCTAGTGGTTCGGACAGTTTTTTTAACTATGGCTACACCTTC
CSASGSDSFFNYGYTF
>TRBD2|TRBV2|14|TRBJ2-5|.
TGTGCCAGCAGTGAAGTGGGGAGGGTAGAGACCCAGTACTTC
CASSEVGRVETQYF
>.|TRBV11-2|14|TRBJ2-6|.
TGTGCCAGCACAACAGACCGGTGGGCCAACGTCCTGACTTTC
CASTTDRWANVLTF
>TRBD2|TRBV5-5|14|TRBJ2-3|.
TGTGCCAGCCAATATCGGGGGGGCACAGATACGCAGTATTTT
CASQYRGGTDTQYF
>.|TRBV16|14|TRBJ1-5|.
TGTGCCAGCAGCCAATCGGGCCGCGTCGGGGTCCTGCATTTT
CASSQSGRVGVLHF
>.|TRBV5-1|16|TRBJ1-1|once
TGCGCCAGCAGCTTGGGGCACGCTAGTGCGAGCACTGAAGCTTTCTTT
CASSLGHASASTEAFF
>.|TRBV19|15|TRBJ1-6|.
TGTGCCAGTGGCGGACAAACACTTTATAATTCACCCCTCCACTTT
CASGGQTLYNSPLHF
>.|TRBV12-3/TRBV12-4|13|TRBJ1-2|.
TGTGCCAGCAGTTTAGAGGGGCATCGAGGCTACACCTTC
CASSLEGHRGYTF
>TRBD1|TRBV20-1|16|TRBJ2-3|.
TGCAGTGCTAGTGTTCGGGACAGGGGAGGGAGAAATACGCAGTATTTT
CSASVRDRGGRNTQYF
>TRBD1|TRBV30|17|TRBJ1-1|.
TGTGCCTGGAAAACCGGACAGGGTTTATTAGAAAACACTGAAGCTTTCTTT
CAWKTGQGLLENTEAFF
>TRBD2|TRBV5-6|17|TRBJ2-1|.
TGTGCCAGCAGCTCCCTGAGTATAGCGGGGGAGTACAATGAGCAGTTCTTC
CASSSLSIAGEYNEQFF
>TRBD2|TRBV2|14|TRBJ2-5|.
TGTGCCAGCGGCGGACTAGCGGGGACAGAGACCCAGTACTTC
CASGGLAGTETQYF
>.|TRBV3-1/TRBV3-2|14|TRBJ2-4|.
TGTGCCAGCAGCCCCCGCGGGCTGGGGAACATTCAGTACTTC
CASSPRGLGNIQYF
>TRBD1|TRBV24-1|17|TRBJ1-2|.
TGTGCCACCAGTGGGACCCCGGGACAGGGAGCGGACTATGGCTACACCTTC
CATSGTPGQGADYGYTF
>.|TRBV7-2|19|TRBJ1-2|.
TGTGCCAGCAGCTTATTCCCCGGGCGGTCGGGGGAAATTAGTTATGGCTACACCTTC
CASSLFPGRSGEISYGYTF
>.|TRBV15|13|TRBJ1-2|.
TGTGCCACCAGTGCTAGTCCTAACTATGGCTACACCTTC
CATSASPNYGYTF
>.|TRBV2|14|TRBJ2-2|.
TGTGCCAGCAGTGACAGTTCGGGGGTCGGGGAGCTGTTTTTT
CASSDSSGVGELFF
>TRBD1|TRBV19|15|TRBJ1-6|.
TGTGCCAGTAGTATCCAGGACAGGTCAAATTCACCCCTCCACTTT
CASSIQDRSNSPLHF
>TRBD1|TRBV2|13|TRBJ1-1|.
TGTGCCAGCATCCGGACAGGGAACACTGAAGCTTTCTTT
CASIRTGNTEAFF
>.|TRBV6-1|15|TRBJ1-1|.
TGTGCCAGCAGAATACTACTTACATTGAACACTGAAGCTTTCTTT
CASRILLTLNTEAFF
>TRBD1|TRBV6-1|14|TRBJ1-5|.
TGTGCCAGCAGTGAATTGGACAGGGGACAGCCCCAGCATTTT
CASSELDRGQPQHF
>TRBD1|TRBV29-1|18|TRBJ1-1|.
TGCAGCGCTGGAGGTAGACAGGGGACGATTTACGGGGACACTGAAGCTTTCTTT
CSAGGRQGTIYGDTEAFF
>.|TRBV6-5|15|TRBJ1-4|.
TGTGCCAGCGGGGAGTCACAGGGTTCAGGGGAAAAACTGTTTTTT
CASGESQGSGEKLFF
>.|TRBV5-6|15|TRBJ1-2|.
TGTGCCAGCAGCTTGGATGCGGGGGGAGGCTATGGCTACACCTTC
CASSLDAGGGYGYTF
>TRBD1|TRBV3-1/TRBV3-2|13|TRBJ1-1|.
TGTGCCAGCAGCCTAGAGGGGGCCTGGGAGGCTTTCTTT
CASSLEGAWEAFF
>.|TRBV6-6|15|TRBJ1-2|.
TGTGCCAGCAGTCCTGAGTCCCGAGGCGTGCGTGGCTACACCTTC
CASSPESRGVRGYTF
>.|TRBV6-6|15|TRBJ1-2|.
TGTGCCAGCAGTTTCGCGCAGGGCCCTAACTATGGCTACACCTTC
CASSFAQGPNYGYTF
>.|TRBV12-3/TRBV12-4|12|TRBJ1-5|.
TGTGCCAGCAGTCCTACTAATCAGCCCCAGCATTTT
CASSPTNQPQHF
>.|TRBV6-6|12|TRBJ1-1|.
TGTGCCAGCAGCCGAGCGAGGACTGAAGCTTTCTTT
CASSRARTEAFF